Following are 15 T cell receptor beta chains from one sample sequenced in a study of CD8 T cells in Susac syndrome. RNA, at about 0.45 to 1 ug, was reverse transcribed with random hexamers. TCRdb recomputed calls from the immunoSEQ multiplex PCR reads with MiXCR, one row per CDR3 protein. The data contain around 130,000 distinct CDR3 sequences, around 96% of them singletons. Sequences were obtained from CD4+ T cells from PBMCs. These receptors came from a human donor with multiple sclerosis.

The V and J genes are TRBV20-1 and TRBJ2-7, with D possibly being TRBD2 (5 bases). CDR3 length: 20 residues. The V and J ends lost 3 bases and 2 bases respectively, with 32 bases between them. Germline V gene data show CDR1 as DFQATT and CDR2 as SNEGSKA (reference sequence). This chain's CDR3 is CSASPSRQDEDERRAYEQYF. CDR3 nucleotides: TGCAGTGCTAGTCCCTCCAGGCAGGACGAGGACGAGAGGCGGGCCTACGAGCAGTACTTC.

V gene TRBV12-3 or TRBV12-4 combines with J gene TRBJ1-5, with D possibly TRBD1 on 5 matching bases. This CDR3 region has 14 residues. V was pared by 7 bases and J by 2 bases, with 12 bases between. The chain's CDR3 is CASTSRVGNQPQHF. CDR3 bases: TGTGCCAGCACCTCCAGGGTCGGCAATCAGCCCCAGCATTTT.

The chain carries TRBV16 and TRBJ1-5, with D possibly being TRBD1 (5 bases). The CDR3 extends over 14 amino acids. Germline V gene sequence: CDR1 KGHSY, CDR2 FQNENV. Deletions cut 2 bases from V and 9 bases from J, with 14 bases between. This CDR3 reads CASSQRSRAGPQHF. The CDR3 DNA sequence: TGTGCCAGCAGCCAAAGATCCAGGGCCGGGCCCCAGCATTTT.

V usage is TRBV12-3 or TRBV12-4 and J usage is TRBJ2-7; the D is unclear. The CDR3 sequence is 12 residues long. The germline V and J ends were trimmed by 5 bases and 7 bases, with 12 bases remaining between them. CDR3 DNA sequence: TGTGCCAGCAGTACCCGTACCACGGAGCAGTACTTC. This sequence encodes CASSTRTTEQYF.

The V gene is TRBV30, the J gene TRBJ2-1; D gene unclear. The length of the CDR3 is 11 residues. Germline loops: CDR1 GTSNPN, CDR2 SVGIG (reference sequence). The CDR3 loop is CGRATYNEQFF. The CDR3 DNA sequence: TGTGGTCGGGCAACCTACAATGAGCAGTTCTTC.

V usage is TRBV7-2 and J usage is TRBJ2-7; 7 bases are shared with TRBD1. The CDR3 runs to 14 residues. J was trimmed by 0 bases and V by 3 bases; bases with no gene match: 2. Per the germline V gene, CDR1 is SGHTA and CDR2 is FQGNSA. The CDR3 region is CASSFDRASYEQYF. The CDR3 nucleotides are TGTGCCAGCAGCTTCGACAGGGCCTCCTACGAGCAGTACTTC.

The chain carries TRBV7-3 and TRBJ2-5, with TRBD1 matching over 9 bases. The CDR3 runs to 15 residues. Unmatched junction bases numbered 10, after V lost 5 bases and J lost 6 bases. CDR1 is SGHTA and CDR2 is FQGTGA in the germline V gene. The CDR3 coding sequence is TGTGCCAGCAGCCCAGCGGGACAGGGCCGGAAGACCCAGTACTTC. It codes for CASSPAGQGRKTQYF.

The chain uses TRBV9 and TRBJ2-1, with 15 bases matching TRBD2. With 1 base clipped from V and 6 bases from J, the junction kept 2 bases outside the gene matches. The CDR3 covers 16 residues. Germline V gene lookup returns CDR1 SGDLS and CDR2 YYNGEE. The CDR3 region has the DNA TGTGCCAGCAGCGTACGGACTAGCGGGAGGGGCAATGAGCAGTTCTTC. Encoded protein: CASSVRTSGRGNEQFF.

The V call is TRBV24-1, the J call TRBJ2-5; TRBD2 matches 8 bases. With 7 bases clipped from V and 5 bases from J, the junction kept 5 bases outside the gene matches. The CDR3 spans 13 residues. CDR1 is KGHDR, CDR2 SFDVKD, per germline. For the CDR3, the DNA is TGTGCCACCAGGGCAGCGGGGGCGGAGACCCAGTACTTC. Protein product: CATRAAGAETQYF.

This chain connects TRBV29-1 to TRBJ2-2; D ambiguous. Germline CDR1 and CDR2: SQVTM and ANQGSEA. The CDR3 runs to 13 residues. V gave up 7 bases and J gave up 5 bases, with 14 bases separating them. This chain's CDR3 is CSGTVGRTGELFF. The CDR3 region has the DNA TGCAGCGGCACGGTGGGCCGGACCGGGGAGCTGTTTTTT.

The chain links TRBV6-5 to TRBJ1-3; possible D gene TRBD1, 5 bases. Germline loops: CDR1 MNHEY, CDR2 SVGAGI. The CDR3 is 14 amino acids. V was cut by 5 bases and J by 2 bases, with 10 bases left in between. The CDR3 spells CASSLGTAGNTIYF. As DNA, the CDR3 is TGTGCCAGCAGTCTCGGGACCGCTGGAAACACCATATATTTT.

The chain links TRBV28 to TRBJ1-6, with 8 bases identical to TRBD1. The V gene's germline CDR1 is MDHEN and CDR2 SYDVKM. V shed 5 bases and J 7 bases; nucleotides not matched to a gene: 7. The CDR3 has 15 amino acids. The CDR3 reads CASSLGQGANSPLHF. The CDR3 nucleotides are TGTGCCAGCAGTCTTGGCCAGGGGGCAAATTCACCCCTCCACTTT.

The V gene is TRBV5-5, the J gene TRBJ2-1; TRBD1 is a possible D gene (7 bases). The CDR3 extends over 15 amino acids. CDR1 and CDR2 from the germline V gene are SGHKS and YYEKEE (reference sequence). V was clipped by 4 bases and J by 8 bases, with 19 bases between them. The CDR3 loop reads CASSPTAGGKDEQFF. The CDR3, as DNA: TGTGCCAGCAGCCCTACAGCAGGGGGGAAGGATGAGCAGTTCTTC.

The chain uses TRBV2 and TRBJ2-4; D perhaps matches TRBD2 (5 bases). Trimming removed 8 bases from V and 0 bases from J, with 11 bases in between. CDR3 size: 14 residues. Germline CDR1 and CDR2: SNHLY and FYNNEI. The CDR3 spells CASQTGIAKNIQYF. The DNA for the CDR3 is TGTGCCAGCCAAACCGGGATAGCCAAAAACATTCAGTACTTC. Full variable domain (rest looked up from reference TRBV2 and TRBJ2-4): EPEVTQTPSHQVTQMGQEVILRCVPISNHLYFYWYRQILGQKVEFLVSFYNNEISEKSEIFDDQFSVERPDGSNFTLKIRSTKLEDSAMYFCASQTGIAKNIQYFGAGTRLSVL.

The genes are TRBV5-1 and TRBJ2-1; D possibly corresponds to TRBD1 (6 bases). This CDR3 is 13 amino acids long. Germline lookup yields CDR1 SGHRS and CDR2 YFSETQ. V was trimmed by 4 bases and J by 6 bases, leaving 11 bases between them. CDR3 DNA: TGCGCCAGCAGCATACAGGGTGGCAATGAGCAGTTCTTC. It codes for CASSIQGGNEQFF.